This is a list of T cell receptor beta chains from one sample in a study of T-cell memory formation after mild COVID-19. TCRdb re-derived calls from the 5' RACE reads in MiXCR, one entry per CDR3 protein. Of tens of thousands of distinct CDR3 sequences in the sample, around 30% were seen once. Sequencing input: PBMCs or a T cell subset sorted from them (not recorded which). The receptor set was obtained from a man younger than 35 who had mild COVID-19 (a few samples of this study predate the infection). Cell type and time point are not known. CDR3s include the opening cysteine and the closing phenylalanine or tryptophan. The D gene is left open where the match is weak. Not all rows give a size; the values are once, few, many and, for expanded clones, a class.

clone_size: few; v_call: TRBV9; j_call: TRBJ2-1; cdr3_length: 12; d_call: -; cdr3_nt: TGTGCCAGCAGCGATCAGACTCGGGAGCAGTTCTTC; cdr3_aa: CASSDQTREQFF
clone_size: -; v_call: TRBV20-1; j_call: TRBJ2-5; cdr3_length: 11; d_call: -; cdr3_nt: TGCAGTGCTAGAGATCAGGACAACCCGTACTTC; cdr3_aa: CSARDQDNPYF
clone_size: -; v_call: TRBV29-1; j_call: TRBJ2-1; cdr3_length: 15; d_call: -; cdr3_nt: TGCAGCGTTGAAAGTGGGGGTTCCGGTTCAGGTGAGCAGTTCTTC; cdr3_aa: CSVESGGSGSGEQFF
clone_size: -; v_call: TRBV29-1; j_call: TRBJ2-1; cdr3_length: 13; d_call: -; cdr3_nt: TGCAGCGTCTGGGGCGCGACGGGGAATGAGCAGTTCTTC; cdr3_aa: CSVWGATGNEQFF
clone_size: -; v_call: TRBV6-2/TRBV6-3; j_call: TRBJ2-3; cdr3_length: 16; d_call: -; cdr3_nt: TGTGCCAGCAGTTACTCAGTCGGGCGACTCACAGATACGCAGTATTTT; cdr3_aa: CASSYSVGRLTDTQYF
clone_size: few; v_call: TRBV29-1; j_call: TRBJ2-5; cdr3_length: 13; d_call: -; cdr3_nt: TGCAGCGTTGGTACGGGGGTCCAAGAGACCCAGTACTTC; cdr3_aa: CSVGTGVQETQYF
clone_size: -; v_call: TRBV6-6; j_call: TRBJ2-1; cdr3_length: 14; d_call: -; cdr3_nt: TGTGCCAGCATAAGGGACTCCTCCTACAATGAGCAGTTCTTC; cdr3_aa: CASIRDSSYNEQFF
clone_size: -; v_call: TRBV19; j_call: TRBJ1-1; cdr3_length: 14; d_call: -; cdr3_nt: TGTGCCAGTAGTATCGGGATCTTGGGGATCGAAGCTTTCTTT; cdr3_aa: CASSIGILGIEAFF
clone_size: -; v_call: TRBV6-2/TRBV6-3; j_call: TRBJ1-6; cdr3_length: 15; d_call: -; cdr3_nt: TGTGCCAGCAGTTACCGGGGATCGGGGAATTCACCCCTCCACTTT; cdr3_aa: CASSYRGSGNSPLHF
clone_size: -; v_call: TRBV4-1; j_call: TRBJ2-7; cdr3_length: 16; d_call: TRBD2; cdr3_nt: TGCGCCAGCAGCCACACCTTAGCGGGGCCCCACTACGAGCAGTACTTC; cdr3_aa: CASSHTLAGPHYEQYF
clone_size: few; v_call: TRBV4-1; j_call: TRBJ2-5; cdr3_length: 14; d_call: -; cdr3_nt: TGCGCCAGCAGCCAAGATCCCAAGGGGGAGACCCAGTACTTC; cdr3_aa: CASSQDPKGETQYF
clone_size: -; v_call: TRBV4-1; j_call: TRBJ1-1; cdr3_length: 15; d_call: -; cdr3_nt: TGCGCCAGCAGCAAGTGGGAGGGATTGGACACTGAAGCTTTCTTT; cdr3_aa: CASSKWEGLDTEAFF
clone_size: -; v_call: TRBV13; j_call: TRBJ2-3; cdr3_length: 15; d_call: -; cdr3_nt: TGTGCCAGCAGCTCTCAGACTTCGCACCTGGATACGCAGTATTTT; cdr3_aa: CASSSQTSHLDTQYF
clone_size: -; v_call: TRBV4-1; j_call: TRBJ1-5; cdr3_length: 15; d_call: -; cdr3_nt: TGCGCCAGCAGCCAAGGGGCGGGCCCCAATCAGCCCCAGCATTTT; cdr3_aa: CASSQGAGPNQPQHF
clone_size: -; v_call: TRBV7-2; j_call: TRBJ1-2; cdr3_length: 12; d_call: -; cdr3_nt: TGTGCCAGCAGCCACATTAACTATGGCTACACCTTC; cdr3_aa: CASSHINYGYTF
clone_size: -; v_call: TRBV20-1; j_call: TRBJ2-2; cdr3_length: 17; d_call: -; cdr3_nt: TGCAGTGCTAGAGATTATAAAGGGCAGGTTAACACCGGGGAGCTGTTTTTT; cdr3_aa: CSARDYKGQVNTGELFF
clone_size: few; v_call: TRBV7-2; j_call: TRBJ1-4; cdr3_length: 17; d_call: -; cdr3_nt: TGTGCCAGCAGCAAGCGGGGCAGGGATGCAACTAATGAAAAACTGTTTTTT; cdr3_aa: CASSKRGRDATNEKLFF
clone_size: -; v_call: TRBV3-1; j_call: TRBJ2-1; cdr3_length: 14; d_call: TRBD2; cdr3_nt: TGTGCCAGCAGGCCGGGGGGGCTTGGTGATGAGCAGTTCTTC; cdr3_aa: CASRPGGLGDEQFF
clone_size: -; v_call: TRBV7-9; j_call: TRBJ1-3; cdr3_length: 14; d_call: -; cdr3_nt: TGTGCCAGCAGCTTAGCCCTCTCTGGAAACACCATATATTTT; cdr3_aa: CASSLALSGNTIYF
clone_size: -; v_call: TRBV12-3/TRBV12-4; j_call: TRBJ2-2; cdr3_length: 12; d_call: -; cdr3_nt: TGTGCCACCGGGACCGGCACCGGGGAGCTGTTTTTT; cdr3_aa: CATGTGTGELFF
clone_size: few; v_call: TRBV2; j_call: TRBJ1-1; cdr3_length: 13; d_call: -; cdr3_nt: TGTGCCAGCAGCACGGGGGGGGTCACTGAAGCTTTCTTT; cdr3_aa: CASSTGGVTEAFF
clone_size: -; v_call: TRBV5-1; j_call: TRBJ2-7; cdr3_length: 14; d_call: -; cdr3_nt: TGCGCCAGCAGCTCCCCCGATAACTCCTACGAGCAGTACTTC; cdr3_aa: CASSSPDNSYEQYF
clone_size: few; v_call: TRBV11-2; j_call: TRBJ2-2; cdr3_length: 17; d_call: -; cdr3_nt: TGTGCCAGCAGCTCCGGACGGACGGACCGTCGGACCGGGGAGCTGTTTTTT; cdr3_aa: CASSSGRTDRRTGELFF
clone_size: few; v_call: TRBV29-1; j_call: TRBJ2-5; cdr3_length: 14; d_call: -; cdr3_nt: TGCAGCGCAAATGAGGGGGGCCATCAAGAGACCCAGTACTTC; cdr3_aa: CSANEGGHQETQYF
clone_size: few; v_call: TRBV13; j_call: TRBJ2-3; cdr3_length: 13; d_call: -; cdr3_nt: TGTGCCAGCAGCTTAAAGTCCCCAGATACGCAGTATTTT; cdr3_aa: CASSLKSPDTQYF
clone_size: -; v_call: TRBV27; j_call: TRBJ2-2; cdr3_length: 14; d_call: -; cdr3_nt: TGTGCCAGCAGTTGGTCTGAGAACACCGGGGAGCTGTTTTTT; cdr3_aa: CASSWSENTGELFF
clone_size: -; v_call: TRBV25-1; j_call: TRBJ2-1; cdr3_length: 15; d_call: -; cdr3_nt: TGTGCCAGCAGTAGAGACCTAAGCTCCTACAATGAGCAGTTCTTC; cdr3_aa: CASSRDLSSYNEQFF
clone_size: few; v_call: TRBV4-2; j_call: TRBJ2-7; cdr3_length: 16; d_call: -; cdr3_nt: TGTGCCAGCAGCCAAGTAGGGGACTTGGGGCTGTACGAGCAGTACTTC; cdr3_aa: CASSQVGDLGLYEQYF
clone_size: -; v_call: TRBV15; j_call: TRBJ2-3; cdr3_length: 16; d_call: TRBD2; cdr3_nt: TGTGCCACCAGCAGAGATCGAGGCGGGGGAGCAGATACGCAGTATTTT; cdr3_aa: CATSRDRGGGADTQYF
clone_size: -; v_call: TRBV29-1; j_call: TRBJ2-2; cdr3_length: 16; d_call: -; cdr3_nt: TGCAGCGTCATAATTCCGGAGGGCTCGAGCACCGGGGAGCTGTTTTTT; cdr3_aa: CSVIIPEGSSTGELFF
clone_size: -; v_call: TRBV7-9; j_call: TRBJ1-6; cdr3_length: 13; d_call: -; cdr3_nt: TGTGCCAGCAGCTCAGGGGCTAATTCACCCCTCCACTTT; cdr3_aa: CASSSGANSPLHF
clone_size: -; v_call: TRBV30; j_call: TRBJ2-1; cdr3_length: 12; d_call: -; cdr3_nt: TGTGCCTGGAGTAGGACAGACAATGAGCAGTTCTTC; cdr3_aa: CAWSRTDNEQFF
clone_size: -; v_call: TRBV9; j_call: TRBJ2-4; cdr3_length: 13; d_call: -; cdr3_nt: TGTGCCAGCAGCGTAGAATCAGAGAGCATTCAGTACTTC; cdr3_aa: CASSVESESIQYF
clone_size: few; v_call: TRBV6-2/TRBV6-3; j_call: TRBJ2-5; cdr3_length: 15; d_call: -; cdr3_nt: TGTGCCAGCAGTTACTCGAGACTATACCAAGAGACCCAGTACTTC; cdr3_aa: CASSYSRLYQETQYF
clone_size: -; v_call: TRBV6-2/TRBV6-3; j_call: TRBJ1-1; cdr3_length: 14; d_call: -; cdr3_nt: TGTGCCAGCAGTTCGTCAATGGCCAACACTGAAGCTTTCTTT; cdr3_aa: CASSSSMANTEAFF
clone_size: -; v_call: TRBV12-3/TRBV12-4; j_call: TRBJ1-1; cdr3_length: 14; d_call: -; cdr3_nt: TGTGCCAGCAGTTTATTACAGGGCTATACTGAAGCTTTCTTT; cdr3_aa: CASSLLQGYTEAFF
clone_size: few; v_call: TRBV12-3/TRBV12-4; j_call: TRBJ2-3; cdr3_length: 13; d_call: -; cdr3_nt: TGTGCCAGCAGTTTAGTAGGGCTCGTCGACCAGTATTTT; cdr3_aa: CASSLVGLVDQYF
clone_size: -; v_call: TRBV4-3; j_call: TRBJ2-2; cdr3_length: 14; d_call: TRBD2; cdr3_nt: TGCGCCAGCGAGCGGGGGGCGAACACCGGGGAGCTGTTTTTT; cdr3_aa: CASERGANTGELFF
clone_size: -; v_call: TRBV6-5; j_call: TRBJ1-1; cdr3_length: 13; d_call: TRBD1; cdr3_nt: TGTGCCAGCATCAACAGGGGATACACTGAAGCTTTCTTT; cdr3_aa: CASINRGYTEAFF